Listed below are T cell receptor beta chains from one sample, sequenced in a study of cytomegalovirus exposure and HLA in healthy donors. Profiled with immunoSEQ multiplex PCR; TCRdb holds only in-frame clones, not every one. The sample consists of around 150,000 clones, less than 85% of them appearing once. Material: PBMCs. The source of these receptors is a man aged 45-65 years in good health and CMV-seropositive. The CDR3 runs from the conserved cysteine through the conserved F or W. Fields, in order: V gene, J gene, clone size, D gene, CDR3 length, CDR3 protein, CDR3 DNA. A D gene is named only where the DNA matches it firmly. Expanded clones get a size class; other rows say once, few or many, or leave the size out.

>TRBV5-1|TRBJ2-1|.|TRBD2|18
CASSLVASGRAGDNEQFF
TGCGCCAGCAGCTTGGTTGCTAGCGGGAGGGCCGGCGACAATGAGCAGTTCTTC
>TRBV5-1|TRBJ1-1|.|.|14
CASSLDWGGTEAFF
TGCGCCAGCAGCTTGGATTGGGGGGGCACTGAAGCTTTCTTT
>TRBV6-5|TRBJ2-7|.|.|14
CASSTRRSGNEQYF
TGTGCCAGCAGTACCCGACGCTCAGGGAACGAGCAGTACTTC
>TRBV7-9|TRBJ2-1|.|.|17
CASSPRLTRESNHEQFF
TGTGCCAGCAGCCCCCGGCTTACGAGGGAGTCTAACCATGAGCAGTTCTTC
>TRBV28|TRBJ1-1|few|.|15
CASRPGIKANTEAFF
TGTGCCAGCAGACCCGGGATTAAAGCGAACACTGAAGCTTTCTTT
>TRBV6-5|TRBJ1-2|.|TRBD1|15
CASSPGTGFNYGYTF
TGTGCCAGCAGTCCCGGGACAGGGTTCAACTATGGCTACACCTTC
>TRBV27|TRBJ1-2|.|.|12
CASRSEAYGYTF
TGTGCCAGCAGGTCGGAGGCCTATGGCTACACCTTC
>TRBV30|TRBJ2-7|once|.|14
CAWSVRERRGQQYF
TGTGCCTGGAGTGTACGGGAGCGACGAGGCCAGCAGTACTTC
>TRBV6-1|TRBJ2-4|few|TRBD2|12
CALGRGGSIQYF
TGTGCCCTAGGGCGGGGGGGCTCCATTCAGTACTTC
>TRBV7-9|TRBJ1-2|.|TRBD1|14
CASSTPGQAYGYTF
TGTGCCAGCAGCACACCGGGACAGGCCTATGGCTACACCTTC
>TRBV10-1|TRBJ1-6|.|TRBD1|16
CASSESRTGPTSPLHF
TGCGCCAGCAGTGAGTCGAGGACAGGGCCCACTTCACCCCTCCACTTT
>TRBV19|TRBJ2-3|.|.|17
CASSWIGGDPAGDTQYF
TGTGCCAGTAGTTGGATAGGGGGGGACCCCGCCGGAGATACGCAGTATTTT
>TRBV2|TRBJ2-7|once|TRBD1|15
CASSGTGQGIYEQYF
TGTGCCAGCAGTGGCACGGGACAGGGGATTTACGAGCAGTACTTC
>TRBV4-1|TRBJ2-7|once|.|15
CASSQELSSSYEQYF
TGCGCCAGCAGCCAAGAGTTGAGTAGCTCCTACGAGCAGTACTTC
>TRBV4-1|TRBJ1-1|.|.|13
CASSQSRSGGAFF
TGCGCCAGCAGCCAGTCACGGAGCGGGGGAGCTTTCTTT
>TRBV7-2|TRBJ2-7|.|.|13
CASSLVAAYEQYF
TGTGCCAGCAGCTTAGTGGCTGCCTACGAGCAGTACTTC
>TRBV6-1|TRBJ2-1|.|TRBD2|15
CASSEPAGAGDEQFF
TGTGCCAGCAGTGAGCCGGCGGGAGCTGGCGATGAGCAGTTCTTC
>TRBV25-1|TRBJ1-1|.|TRBD1|15
CASSAQGAWNTEAFF
TGTGCCAGCAGTGCACAGGGGGCGTGGAACACTGAAGCTTTCTTT
>TRBV28|TRBJ2-7|.|TRBD1|15
CASSLGQVVSYEQYF
TGTGCCAGCAGTTTAGGACAGGTGGTATCCTACGAGCAGTACTTC
>TRBV7-9|TRBJ1-1|few|.|14
CASREGFMNTEAFF
TGTGCCAGCAGGGAGGGATTCATGAACACTGAAGCTTTCTTT
>TRBV19|TRBJ1-6|.|TRBD1|13
CASSWDRDPPLHF
TGTGCCAGTAGTTGGGACAGGGATCCACCCCTCCACTTT
>TRBV11-2|TRBJ2-7|.|.|13
CASSRGNLNGQYF
TGTGCCAGCAGCCGGGGGAACCTAAACGGGCAGTACTTC
>TRBV6-1|TRBJ2-1|few|TRBD2|15
CASSEEAGDYNEQFF
TGTGCCAGCAGTGAAGAGGCGGGAGACTACAATGAGCAGTTCTTC
>TRBV19|TRBJ2-7|.|.|14
CASSIQQGAYEQYF
TGTGCCAGTAGTATTCAGCAGGGCGCCTACGAGCAGTACTTC
>TRBV29-1|TRBJ2-6|.|TRBD1|16
CSVETGAPSGANVLTF
TGCAGCGTTGAAACAGGGGCACCATCTGGGGCCAACGTCCTGACTTTC
>TRBV28|TRBJ1-3|.|.|19
CASSFPPEGPLYSGNTIYF
TGTGCCAGCAGTTTCCCCCCCGAGGGTCCCCTTTATTCTGGAAACACCATATATTTT
>TRBV5-1|TRBJ2-5|.|.|15
CASSLASGRQETQYF
TGCGCCAGCAGCTTGGCCTCGGGGAGGCAAGAGACCCAGTACTTC
>TRBV6-5|TRBJ1-1|.|.|15
CASWVYRDMNTEAFF
TGTGCCAGCTGGGTCTACAGGGACATGAACACTGAAGCTTTCTTT
>TRBV5-5|TRBJ2-4|once|TRBD2|16
CASSLASGSGENIQYF
TGTGCCAGCAGCTTGGCTAGCGGGAGTGGTGAGAACATTCAGTACTTC
>TRBV7-9|TRBJ2-5|.|TRBD1|13
CASSRDREETQYF
TGTGCCAGCAGTCGGGACAGGGAAGAGACCCAGTACTTC
>TRBV5-1|TRBJ1-6|.|.|15
CASSLENSGNSPLHF
TGCGCCAGCAGCTTGGAGAATAGCGGTAATTCACCCCTCCACTTT
>TRBV15|TRBJ2-2|.|.|13
CATKQGPRRELFF
TGTGCCACCAAACAGGGACCTAGGAGGGAGCTGTTTTTT
>TRBV6-7|TRBJ2-7|once|.|11
CASSAENEQYF
TGTGCCAGCAGCGCCGAGAACGAGCAGTACTTC
>TRBV28|TRBJ2-1|.|TRBD1|13
CASSSGDRVNQFF
TGTGCCAGCAGTTCCGGGGACAGGGTAAATCAGTTCTTC
>TRBV7-9|TRBJ2-1|.|TRBD1|15
CASGSGTARYNEQFF
TGTGCCAGCGGCTCAGGGACAGCCAGATACAATGAGCAGTTCTTC
>TRBV5-1|TRBJ1-6|few|TRBD1|16
CASSRLQGASGSPLHF
TGCGCCAGCAGCCGACTACAGGGGGCATCCGGTTCACCCCTCCACTTT
>TRBV7-9|TRBJ1-2|few|.|14
CSSSSATGNYGYTF
TGTTCCAGCAGCTCTGCAACAGGCAACTATGGCTACACCTTC